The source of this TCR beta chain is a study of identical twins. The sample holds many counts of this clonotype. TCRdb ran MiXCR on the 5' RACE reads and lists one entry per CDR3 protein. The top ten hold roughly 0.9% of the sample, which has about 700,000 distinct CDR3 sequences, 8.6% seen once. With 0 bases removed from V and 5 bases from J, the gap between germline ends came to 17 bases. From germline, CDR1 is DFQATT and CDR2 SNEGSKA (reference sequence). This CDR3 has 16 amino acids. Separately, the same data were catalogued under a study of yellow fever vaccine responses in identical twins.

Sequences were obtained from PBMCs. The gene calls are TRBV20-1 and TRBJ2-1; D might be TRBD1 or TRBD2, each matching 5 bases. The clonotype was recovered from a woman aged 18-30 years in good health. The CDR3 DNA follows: TGCAGTGCTAGAGATGAGCAGGGACGGTATAACAATGAGCAGTTCTTC. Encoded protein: CSARDEQGRYNNEQFF.